There are many counts of the clone carrying this T cell receptor beta chain. What it recognizes is unknown. All patients were treatment-naive before thyroid surgery. Study processing details: The distant-metastasis classifier for papillary thyroid cancer was built from CDR3 differences across clinicopathological groups. Using MiXCR, TCRdb re-called clones from the PCR reads. The V and J calls shown here were made by TCRdb, not taken from the authors' results. The top ten clones hold roughly 9.7% of a sample with approximately 16,000 clones, about a quarter of them seen once. These data come from a study of metastatic and nonmetastatic thyroid tumors. About the study: The comparison covered peripheral blood and tumor or nodule tissue in malignant and benign thyroid patients.

V lost 4 bases, J lost 6 bases, and 1 base stayed unmatched. CDR1 SGDLS and CDR2 YYNGEE come from the germline V gene. This CDR3 spans 13 amino acids. Whole-study findings and limits: Significantly greater TCR beta diversity was reportedly found in malignant thyroid tumors than in benign nodules (in blood and tumor).

The receptor was derived from a male donor with papillary thyroid cancer or a benign thyroid nodule (not recorded which). Some clones in this sample may be carry-over from other donors' samples. V and J are TRBV9 and TRBJ1-4; TRBD1 matches at 9 bases. Sequences were obtained from blood. The CDR3 DNA sequence: TGTGCCAGCAGCACAGGGGGCGATGAAAAACTGTTTTTT. Its protein product is CASSTGGDEKLFF.